The clone carrying this TCR beta chain was picked up one time. A CD45RA-negative memory subset and a CD45RA+ naive subset were separated from the CD4+ cells. This specimen comes from a study of shared clonotypes between healthy human individuals. Study-wide background: For every donor, three CD4 naive, three CD4 memory, two CD8 naive and one CD8 memory plates were used.

The CDR3 totals 13 residues. Germline V gene sequence: CDR1 WSHSY, CDR2 SAAADI. V was cut by 4 bases and J by 4 bases, with 8 bases left in between. The assay was immunoSEQ multiplex PCR, and TCRdb's table has in-frame clones only and misses some. The repertoire holds roughly 1,600,000 clones, with about 98.5% as singletons. This clonotype was obtained from a man aged 25 to 40 in good health. The J gene is TRBJ1-5, the V gene TRBV10-2, with D perhaps TRBD1 (5 bases). The specimen sequenced was naive CD4+ T cells sorted from blood. Stated subset: CD45RA+ positively selected. The CDR3 protein is CASSGRVNQPQHF. The CDR3, as DNA: TGCGCCAGCAGTGGCAGGGTTAATCAGCCCCAGCATTTT.